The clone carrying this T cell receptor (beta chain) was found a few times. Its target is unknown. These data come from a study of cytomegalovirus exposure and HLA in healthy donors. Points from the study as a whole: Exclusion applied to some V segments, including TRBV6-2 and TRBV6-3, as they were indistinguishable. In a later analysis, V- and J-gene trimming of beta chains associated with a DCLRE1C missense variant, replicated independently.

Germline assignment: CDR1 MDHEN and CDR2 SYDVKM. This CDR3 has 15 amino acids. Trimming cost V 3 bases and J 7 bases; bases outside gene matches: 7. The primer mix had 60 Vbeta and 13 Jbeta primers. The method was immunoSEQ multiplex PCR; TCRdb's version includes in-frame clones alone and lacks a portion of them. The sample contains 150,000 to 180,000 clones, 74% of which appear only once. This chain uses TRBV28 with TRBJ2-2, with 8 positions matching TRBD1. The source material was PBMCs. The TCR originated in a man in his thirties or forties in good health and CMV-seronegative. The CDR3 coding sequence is TGTGCCAGCAGTTTCGATGGCAGGGGGCTCGGGGAGCTGTTTTTT. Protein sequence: CASSFDGRGLGELFF.